The next 20 T cell receptor beta chains were all read from a single sample in a study (dated by TCRdb to 2016 to 2018). Preparation of the library involved RT-PCR. The listed sequencing device is Illumina MiSeq. TCRdb cleaned the public reads at Q25 with fastp, built clones with MiXCR and kept in-frame beta chains. Each entry merges the rows of one CDR3 protein and shows their most common DNA and genes. The sample contains about 700,000 distinct CDR3 sequences, 13% to 15% of them found a single time. The ten largest clonotypes hold 3% to 4.5% of the sample. The sample taken for sequencing was memory CD4+ T cells from blood. All receptors derive from a female donor in good health, serving as a healthy control.

The chain combines TRBV20-1 with TRBJ1-2; D may be TRBD1 (5 bases). Trimming shortened V by 0 bases and J by 3 bases, and 23 bases separated the two germline ends. CDR1 and CDR2 (germline): DFQATT, SNEGSKA (reference sequence). The CDR3 covers 18 residues. The CDR3 region is CSARDQGAGRPIDYGYTF. CDR3 nucleotide sequence: TGCAGTGCTAGAGATCAGGGAGCAGGGAGGCCTATAGACTATGGCTACACCTTC.

The rearrangement links TRBV7-9 to TRBJ2-5; D unclear. Looked up from germline, CDR1 is SEHNR and CDR2 is FQNEAQ (reference sequence). The V end was cut by 1 base, the J end by 2 bases, with 14 bases between. This CDR3 spans 16 amino acids. This CDR3 is CASSLGLAPPQETQYF. The CDR3 nucleotides read TGTGCCAGCAGCTTAGGACTCGCTCCCCCTCAAGAGACCCAGTACTTC.

V gene TRBV5-1 combines with J gene TRBJ1-1; 7 nucleotides line up with TRBD1. The germline V gene has CDR1 SGHRS and CDR2 YFSETQ. The CDR3 extends over 14 amino acids. The trim removed 4 bases at V and 1 base at J, leaving 4 bases unmatched. The CDR3 DNA follows: TGCGCCAGCAGCGGCCGGACAGGGAACACTGAAGCTTTCTTT. This translates into CASSGRTGNTEAFF.

The chain couples TRBV7-2 to TRBJ2-5, with a possible D match to TRBD2 (5 bases). The CDR3 runs 16 residues. Trimming pared 5 bases from V and 1 base from J, leaving 17 bases between. Looked up from germline, CDR1 is SGHTA and CDR2 is FQGNSA. Written as DNA, the CDR3 is TGTGCCAGCAGCCTCCGGTCTGCGGGCTTCCAAGAGACCCAGTACTTC. Translating gives CASSLRSAGFQETQYF.

This clonotype was picked up a small number of times. CDR3 sequence (DNA): TGTGCCAGCAGCTTATCAGTCCCAGGGGCCGCCGGGGAGCTGTTTTTT. The encoded protein is CASSLSVPGAAGELFF. The rearrangement joins TRBV7-2 to TRBJ2-2; weak D call: TRBD1 (6 bases). CDR1 is SGHTA and CDR2 is FQGNSA in the germline V gene. V lost 2 bases and J lost 6, with 16 bases in between. This CDR3 has 16 amino acids.

V gene TRBV20-1 combines with J gene TRBJ2-5; the match to TRBD2 covers 10 bases. The CDR3 has 13 amino acids. CDR1 DFQATT and CDR2 SNEGSKA come from the germline V gene (reference sequence). Germline trimming cut 5 bases from V and 4 bases from J; bases unmatched to any gene: 4. CDR3 residues: CSALAGDGETQYF. The CDR3 nucleotides read TGCAGTGCTCTAGCGGGAGATGGAGAGACCCAGTACTTC.

The chain recombines TRBV28 with TRBJ2-7, with 8 bases aligning to TRBD1. The V gene's germline CDR1 is MDHEN and CDR2 SYDVKM. V dropped 6 bases and J dropped 3; count of bases not matched to a gene: 7. This CDR3 is 14 amino acids long. For the CDR3, the DNA is TGTGCCAGCAGCCCCCCTGACAGGGGCTACGAGCAGTACTTC. It encodes CASSPPDRGYEQYF.

This chain uses TRBV29-1 with TRBJ1-2, with D perhaps TRBD1 (5 bases). The CDR3 spans 13 residues. Germline CDR1 SQVTM, CDR2 ANQGSEA. Trimming took 3 bases from V and 3 from J, leaving 11 bases between them. The CDR3 nucleotides are TGCAGCGTTGACCGGGACGGGCACTATGGCTACACCTTC. It encodes CSVDRDGHYGYTF.

This clonotype was seen more than once but under ten times. The gene calls are TRBV28 and TRBJ2-3; D not resolved. Germline V CDR1 and CDR2: MDHEN, SYDVKM. Trimming stripped 6 bases from V and 5 bases from J, with 15 bases between. CDR3 length equals 14 residues. The CDR3 DNA sequence: TGTGCCAGCAGAACGGGTGGTTCCAGAGATACGCAGTATTTT. This translates into CASRTGGSRDTQYF.

The chain recombines TRBV11-3 with TRBJ2-2, with no clear D. Germline V gives CDR1 SGHNT, CDR2 YENEEA. There are 13 residues in the CDR3. The V and J ends lost 2 bases and 8 bases respectively, with 9 bases between them. CDR3 sequence reads: CASSLIWSGELFF. CDR3 DNA sequence: TGTGCCAGCAGCTTAATCTGGTCGGGGGAGCTGTTTTTT.

The genes are TRBV20-1 and TRBJ2-1; 11 positions agree with TRBD1. There are 16 residues in the CDR3. V dropped 2 bases and J dropped 7; count of bases not matched to a gene: 10. Germline V CDR1 and CDR2: DFQATT, SNEGSKA (reference sequence). The CDR3 spells CSARSYGTGGRNEQFF. For the CDR3, the DNA is TGCAGTGCTAGATCTTATGGGACAGGGGGTCGTAATGAGCAGTTCTTC.

This clonotype has at least ten counts. The chain employs TRBV12-3 or TRBV12-4 and TRBJ2-3; D ambiguous. This CDR3 has 14 residues. Between the trimmed V and J ends, which lost 8 bases and 0 bases, there was a span of 12 bases. The CDR3 is CASLRTDSTDTQYF. As DNA, the CDR3 is TGTGCCAGCCTCAGAACGGACAGCACAGATACGCAGTATTTT.

The V gene is TRBV15, the J gene TRBJ1-4; tentatively, D is TRBD1 (6 bases). Trimming stripped 5 bases from V and 0 bases from J, with 10 bases between. Looked up from germline, CDR1 is LNHNV and CDR2 is YYDKDF (reference sequence). The CDR3 has 15 residues. The CDR3 loop is CATSSGATTNEKLFF. CDR3 in DNA: TGTGCCACCAGCTCGGGGGCGACAACTAATGAAAAACTGTTTTTT.

The chain combines TRBV4-2 with TRBJ2-3; D is perhaps TRBD2 (5 bases). Germline CDR1 and CDR2: LGHNA and YNFKEQ. This CDR3 is 17 amino acids long. V was clipped by 1 base and J by 2 bases, with 16 bases between them. In DNA, the CDR3 is TGTGCCAGCAGCCAAGGATCGTCTTCGGGGTTCACAGATACGCAGTATTTT. Amino acids: CASSQGSSSGFTDTQYF.

This clonotype was counted only a few times. The chain couples TRBV28 to TRBJ1-2; the D gene is possibly TRBD1 (6 bases). This CDR3 contains 17 residues. V was cut by 8 bases and J by 5 bases, with 27 bases left in between. Germline CDR1 and CDR2: MDHEN and SYDVKM. CDR3 sequence: CASRLEDSVTRIYGYTF. The DNA for the CDR3 is TGTGCCAGCCGTCTCGAGGACAGCGTCACACGAATTTATGGCTACACCTTC.

The V and J genes are TRBV7-9 and TRBJ1-1; no definite D call. The germline V and J ends were trimmed by 7 bases and 0 bases, with 9 bases remaining between them. CDR3 length: 13 amino acids. The V gene's germline CDR1 is SEHNR and CDR2 FQNEAQ (reference sequence). This CDR3 reads CASTDDMNTEAFF. The CDR3 coding sequence is TGTGCCAGCACCGATGACATGAACACTGAAGCTTTCTTT.

This sequence joins TRBV7-9 and TRBJ1-1; 9 bases align to TRBD1. This CDR3 is built from 13 residues. Germline values: CDR1 SEHNR, CDR2 FQNEAQ (reference sequence). With 5 bases clipped from V and 11 bases from J, the junction kept 9 bases outside the gene matches. The DNA for the CDR3 is TGTGCCAGCAGCACAACAGGGGGCGCGAGGGCTTTCTTT. This encodes CASSTTGGARAFF.

This clonotype appeared a few times. The chain links TRBV28 to TRBJ2-1; weak D call: TRBD1 (5 bases). The CDR3 runs 14 residues. Germline V gives CDR1 MDHEN, CDR2 SYDVKM. The V end lost 10 bases, the J end lost 6 bases, and 19 bases lay between the germline ends. This chain's CDR3 is CAIRTFGFGNEQFF. The CDR3 DNA sequence: TGTGCCATCAGGACATTTGGATTCGGCAATGAGCAGTTCTTC.

This chain uses TRBV7-8 with TRBJ2-1, with TRBD2 matching over 10 bases. With V trimmed by 8 bases and J by 2 bases, 6 bases remained unmatched. CDR1 and CDR2 (germline): SGHVS, FQNEAQ. The CDR3 is 15 amino acids. Written as DNA, the CDR3 is TGTGCCAGCCATCCCCTAGCGGGGGCCTACAATGAGCAGTTCTTC. This sequence encodes CASHPLAGAYNEQFF. Using reference TRBV7-8 and TRBJ2-1 for the parts outside the CDR3, the full variable domain is GAGVSQSPRYKVAKRGQDVALRCDPISGHVSLFWYQQALGQGPEFLTYFQNEAQLDKSGLPSDRFFAERPEGSVSTLKIQRTQQEDSAVYLCASHPLAGAYNEQFFGPGTRLTVL.

This clonotype was seen many times. The chain uses TRBV20-1 and TRBJ2-7, with 7 positions matching TRBD1. Trimming took 6 bases from V and 3 from J; bases not matched to a gene: 14. Germline V CDR1 and CDR2: DFQATT, SNEGSKA (reference sequence). The CDR3 contains 15 residues. CDR3 nucleotide sequence: TGCAGTGCCGCCGATGGGACAGCCCATGGCTACGAGCAGTACTTC. Residues: CSAADGTAHGYEQYF.